A selection of T cell receptor beta chains follows, all from one sample in a study of patients and donors after allogeneic stem cell transplantation. TCRdb re-called the RT-PCR reads through MiXCR, storing one row per CDR3 protein. Of 200,000 to 250,000 distinct CDR3 sequences listed, 14% are singletons. Specimen: blood, either unsorted or a sorted T cell fraction (not recorded which). Receptor source: a human donor who was either an allogeneic HSCT recipient or a stem cell or donor lymphocyte infusion donor (not recorded which). It is not recorded whose cells these are; they may come from a transplant donor. Each CDR3 is given with its conserved first and last residue. The order of the fields is clone size, J gene, D gene, V gene, CDR3 DNA, CDR3 protein. The D gene is left open where the match is weak. A row's size may be missing; if present it is once, few, many or a size class.

abundance: few; j_gene: TRBJ1-5; d_gene: .; v_gene: TRBV16; CDR3nt: TGTGCCAGCAGCCAATTTCGGCCCGGGGGGCAGCCCCAGCATTTT; CDR3aa: CASSQFRPGGQPQHF
abundance: .; j_gene: TRBJ2-3; d_gene: .; v_gene: TRBV11-2; CDR3nt: TGTGCCAGCAGCTTAGGCAGGGAGCGTAGCACAGATACGCAGTATTTT; CDR3aa: CASSLGRERSTDTQYF
abundance: .; j_gene: TRBJ1-4; d_gene: TRBD1; v_gene: TRBV5-1; CDR3nt: TGCGCCAGCAGCTTGGCCCGGACGCAGGGGGGTGAAAAACTGTTTTTT; CDR3aa: CASSLARTQGGEKLFF
abundance: .; j_gene: TRBJ1-4; d_gene: .; v_gene: TRBV6-5; CDR3nt: TGTGCCAGCAGTTCGGGACGGAAAACTAATGAAAAACTGTTTTTT; CDR3aa: CASSSGRKTNEKLFF
abundance: few; j_gene: TRBJ2-1; d_gene: .; v_gene: TRBV5-4; CDR3nt: TGTGCCAGCAGCTCTAAAAGGACCAATCCTCTACGGGATGAGCAGTTCTTC; CDR3aa: CASSSKRTNPLRDEQFF
abundance: few; j_gene: TRBJ2-7; d_gene: .; v_gene: TRBV7-9; CDR3nt: TGTGCCAGCAGCCACCTCCGAAGGGGTTTGTACGAGCAGTACTTC; CDR3aa: CASSHLRRGLYEQYF
abundance: .; j_gene: TRBJ2-7; d_gene: TRBD1; v_gene: TRBV20-1; CDR3nt: TGCAGTGCCCCGAAGCAGGGACAGCCCTTCGAGCAGTACTTC; CDR3aa: CSAPKQGQPFEQYF
abundance: many; j_gene: TRBJ2-1; d_gene: TRBD2; v_gene: TRBV11-3; CDR3nt: TGTGCCAGCAGTCAGAGCGGGAGGGTCCGCAATGAGCAGTTCTTC; CDR3aa: CASSQSGRVRNEQFF
abundance: .; j_gene: TRBJ1-1; d_gene: .; v_gene: TRBV5-1; CDR3nt: TGCGCCAGCAGCTTGGCCCAGGGTAGAGGGACGAACGAAGCTTTCTTT; CDR3aa: CASSLAQGRGTNEAFF
abundance: few; j_gene: TRBJ2-3; d_gene: TRBD2; v_gene: TRBV6-1; CDR3nt: TGTGCCAGTTGGGGGGAAGCAAGCGGGAGGAGCACAGATACGCAGTATTTT; CDR3aa: CASWGEASGRSTDTQYF
abundance: medium-sized; j_gene: TRBJ2-5; d_gene: TRBD2; v_gene: TRBV5-1; CDR3nt: TGCGCCAGCAGCTTGGTTGCGGGAGGGACGCAAGAGACCCAGTACTTC; CDR3aa: CASSLVAGGTQETQYF
abundance: .; j_gene: TRBJ1-1; d_gene: TRBD1; v_gene: TRBV3-1; CDR3nt: TGTGCCAGCAGCCAAGGCACAGGGGGTGGGTCTGAAGCTTTCTTT; CDR3aa: CASSQGTGGGSEAFF
abundance: .; j_gene: TRBJ2-1; d_gene: TRBD2; v_gene: TRBV24-1; CDR3nt: TGTGCCACCAGTGACCCCGGGACTAGCGGGAGGAGCAATGAGCAGTTCTTC; CDR3aa: CATSDPGTSGRSNEQFF
abundance: .; j_gene: TRBJ2-7; d_gene: TRBD1; v_gene: TRBV6-1; CDR3nt: TGTGCCAGCAGTCAGAGGACAGGGTATGGACTGGCTCGGTACGAGCAGTACTTC; CDR3aa: CASSQRTGYGLARYEQYF
abundance: few; j_gene: TRBJ1-4; d_gene: TRBD1; v_gene: TRBV6-2/TRBV6-3; CDR3nt: TGTGCCAGCAGTACCCGGACAGGGGCGTCGGAAATTGAAAAACTGTTTTTT; CDR3aa: CASSTRTGASEIEKLFF
abundance: few; j_gene: TRBJ2-7; d_gene: .; v_gene: TRBV20-1; CDR3nt: TGCAGTGCTACCCTCGGCGCGGCCGACGAGCAGTACTTC; CDR3aa: CSATLGAADEQYF
abundance: .; j_gene: TRBJ2-7; d_gene: TRBD2; v_gene: TRBV20-1; CDR3nt: TGCAGTGCTAGAGCGATAGCGGGAGGGGACCACGAGCAGTACTTC; CDR3aa: CSARAIAGGDHEQYF
abundance: medium-sized; j_gene: TRBJ2-1; d_gene: .; v_gene: TRBV11-2; CDR3nt: TGTGCCAGCAGCTCTTTGTCGGGTCCGGGAAGTTATGAGTTCTTC; CDR3aa: CASSSLSGPGSYEFF
abundance: few; j_gene: TRBJ2-2; d_gene: TRBD2; v_gene: TRBV11-3; CDR3nt: TGTGCCAGCAGCTTCGCGGGAGCCGGGGAGCTGTTTTTT; CDR3aa: CASSFAGAGELFF